This record covers a single T cell receptor (beta chain). The antigen this receptor binds is unknown. No clone much larger than this one lies a single base away; base qualities are absent. This specimen comes from a study of blood T cell repertoires in COVID-19 (dated by TCRdb to between 2020 and 2021). Study-wide context: Samples covering the acute and convalescent phases of COVID-19 were provided by collaborators in the United States, Italy and Spain. The material from the prospective study consisted of cDNA or gDNA derived from T cells, B-cell-depleted T cells, or PBMCs. Subjects who had been exposed to COVID-19, were actively infected with it, or had recovered from it provided the deeply sampled blood TCRbeta repertoires that made up the dataset. The repertoires were released in a freely available public database meant as a resource for research on the immune response to SARS-CoV-2. Samples were obtained from the ongoing ImmuneRACE study (first 160 participants) and from approximately 1,200 subjects provided by 6 global collaborators. The sample metadata nearly always contained a de-identified subject ID, COVID-19 status, age in years and sex. HLA class I and class II types, where available, came from metadata supplied by the sample provider rather than from assay-based typing.

Another Seattle source contributed samples from volunteer blood donors who had recovered from COVID-19. Whole blood was collected in K2EDTA tubes by collaborating institutions according to the institutions' own protocols. For TCRbeta analysis, collaborators shipped samples as frozen whole blood, isolated PBMCs, or DNA extracted from either of those sample types. The germline V gene supplies CDR1 MNHNS and CDR2 SASEGT. The CDR3 numbers 16 residues from cysteine through phenylalanine. The only DNA kept is the CDR3, 48 bases in frame from the first base. V is trimmed back by 0 bases and J by 4 bases, and the junction contains 8 bases that no gene match accounts for. The immunoSEQ Assay, a bias-controlled multiplex PCR, was used to amplify TCRbeta CDR3 regions from genomic DNA. Per the authors' processing: Nucleated cell counts per sample were estimated from amplification of reference gene primers within the assay. Sequence reads were collapsed and filtered to measure the absolute abundance of every unique TCRbeta CDR3 rearrangement. Productive Simpson clonality was computed per sample as the square root of Simpson's diversity index over productive rearrangements. Not all clones reach the TCRdb copy of this immuneACCESS table, which keeps in-frame sequences only. Checked studies attribute under half of the gap to unresolved V genes and leave the rest unexplained. Clone size and the V and J calls come from that table; the DNA yielded D and trimming. This sample lists approximately 200,000 clones; roughly 81% were detected once. The leading ten clones occupy around 3% of the sample.

Findings and caveats that apply to the study as a whole: The amount of clinical and demographic metadata varied by source and participant and was provided uncurated.

This receptor chain uses TRBV6-1 and TRBJ1-2; TRBD1 lines up with 7 middle nucleotides. Specimen: peripheral blood. The TCR comes from a man aged 50-59 years who had recovered from COVID-19. The DNA reads as follows: TGTGCCAGCAGTGAAGCGCTGGGACAGCGGATCTATGGCTACACCTTC. It codes for CASSEALGQRIYGYTF.